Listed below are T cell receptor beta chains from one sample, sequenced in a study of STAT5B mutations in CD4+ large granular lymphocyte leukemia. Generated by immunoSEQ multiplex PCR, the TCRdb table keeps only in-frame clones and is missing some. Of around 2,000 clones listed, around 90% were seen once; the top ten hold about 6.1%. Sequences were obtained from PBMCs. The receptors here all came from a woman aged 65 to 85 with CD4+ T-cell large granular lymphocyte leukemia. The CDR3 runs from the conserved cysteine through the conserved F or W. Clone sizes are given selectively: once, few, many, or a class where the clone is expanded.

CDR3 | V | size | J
CASIPGGRETQYF | TRBV21-1 | . | TRBJ2-5
CASSDTGTVTDTQYF | TRBV6-4 | . | TRBJ2-3
CASREQGTGELFF | TRBV7-3 | . | TRBJ2-2
CASRPINTGELFF | TRBV2 | . | TRBJ2-2
CASTTGNTEAFF | TRBV6-5 | . | TRBJ1-1
CSVEEFGTSGLQYF | TRBV29-1 | . | TRBJ2-3
CASSEQPYEQYF | TRBV5-1 | . | TRBJ2-7
CASSIYAGGQSNQPQHF | TRBV19 | . | TRBJ1-5
CASSGDLNTEAFF | TRBV18 | . | TRBJ1-1
CASSIEGTSVGYEQYF | TRBV19 | . | TRBJ2-7
CASSEEQTGANVLTF | TRBV2 | . | TRBJ2-6
CASSPGQPTEKLFF | TRBV18 | . | TRBJ1-4
CASTRGLYSTEAFF | TRBV2 | few | TRBJ1-1
CASSRWGEDEQFF | TRBV25-1 | . | TRBJ2-1
CASSYSLDQPQHF | TRBV6-6 | . | TRBJ1-5
CASSQTGNYGYTF | TRBV7-2 | . | TRBJ1-2
CASALNTGAGETQYF | TRBV6-6 | once | TRBJ2-5
CASSLGGAGSGNTIYF | TRBV5-1 | . | TRBJ1-3
CAWIRGDVNTGELFF | TRBV30 | . | TRBJ2-2
CASSLVAQGRSEQFF | TRBV5-6 | . | TRBJ2-1
CASREPGLAEFSSYNEQFF | TRBV6-1 | . | TRBJ2-1
CASSLRGADTQYF | TRBV5-6 | . | TRBJ2-3
CASSYSSSYEQYF | TRBV6-5 | . | TRBJ2-7
CASSLRGGGTDTQYF | TRBV5-6 | . | TRBJ2-3
CSAIAGPTNTQYF | TRBV29-1 | . | TRBJ2-3
CASSLDDQETQYF | TRBV2 | . | TRBJ2-5
CASGSRATEQFF | TRBV28 | . | TRBJ2-1
CASRVGGATYNEQFF | TRBV6-1 | once | TRBJ2-1
CASSLRAEGNEQFF | TRBV11-2 | . | TRBJ2-1
CASSPRVDRDTEAFF | TRBV18 | . | TRBJ1-1
CASSLVWGTEAFF | TRBV7-2 | once | TRBJ1-1
CASSYSINGAYEQYF | TRBV6-5 | . | TRBJ2-7
CASSLQGGDQPQHF | TRBV2 | once | TRBJ1-5
CATELGQGTYEQYF | TRBV6-1 | once | TRBJ2-7
CASIQDYSSYEQYF | TRBV2 | once | TRBJ2-7
CASSIVSGRDRNQPQHF | TRBV19 | . | TRBJ1-5
CASSPPGTGGTEAFF | TRBV18 | . | TRBJ1-1
CASSPRANTEAFF | TRBV5-4 | . | TRBJ1-1
CASSYSGGGNSPLHF | TRBV6-5 | . | TRBJ1-6
CASSERAGGPGELFF | TRBV2 | . | TRBJ2-2
CASSLGLAGTDTQYF | TRBV7-3 | . | TRBJ2-3
CASSLNPGLLTGELFF | TRBV7-9 | . | TRBJ2-2
CASSLAPAINYGYTF | TRBV5-1 | . | TRBJ1-2
CASSLWTSGTDTQYF | TRBV7-2 | . | TRBJ2-3
CASSSSSGTGELFF | TRBV19 | . | TRBJ2-2
CASRNGQGAPADTQYF | TRBV5-1 | . | TRBJ2-3
CASSGEGIQPQHF | TRBV2 | . | TRBJ1-5
CASSTGRSEAFF | TRBV6-6 | . | TRBJ1-1
CASSAQGTNYGYTF | TRBV25-1 | . | TRBJ1-2
CASRRSGGAYNEQFF | TRBV11-2 | . | TRBJ2-1
CATYTGEGAYQPQHF | TRBV6-1 | few | TRBJ1-5
CASSLGTSGGTGELFF | TRBV5-1 | once | TRBJ2-2
CASSRASGGYTDTQYF | TRBV25-1 | . | TRBJ2-3
CASSLGGAGEQETQYF | TRBV28 | . | TRBJ2-5
CASSLKGGYYGYTF | TRBV28 | . | TRBJ1-2
CASSEARGAGQPQHF | TRBV2 | once | TRBJ1-5